This T cell receptor (beta chain) was sequenced during a study of radiotherapy plus CTLA-4 blockade in lung cancer. Study-level points and caveats: Peripheral blood showed expansion of tumor-derived TCR clones after radiotherapy and ipilimumab.

TCRdb keeps only in-frame clones here, not all; method: immunoSEQ multiplex PCR. The sample holds about 95,000 clones, under 90% seen once. About this clone: What it binds is not known.

The ends were cut back, 1 base at V and 4 bases at J, with 7 bases in the middle. Germline V lookup: CDR1 SNHLY, CDR2 FYNNEI. This CDR3 is built from 13 residues. This TCR came from a human donor with non-small cell lung cancer who had stable disease on radiotherapy plus ipilimumab. This chain links TRBV2 with TRBJ1-1; no firm D call. Specimen: peripheral blood, collected from a patient treated with radiotherapy plus ipilimumab. CDR3 coding DNA: TGTGCCAGCAGTGAAGACACTTCCACTGAAGCTTTCTTT. It codes for CASSEDTSTEAFF.